The T cell receptor (beta chain) under discussion was sequenced for a study of patients and donors after allogeneic stem cell transplantation. V lost 5 bases and J lost 2, with 12 bases in between. Germline V gives CDR1 LNHDA, CDR2 SQIVND (reference sequence). The CDR3 totals 14 residues. Using its own MiXCR run on the RT-PCR reads, TCRdb lists one record per CDR3 protein. This sample has 400,000 to 500,000 distinct CDR3 sequences; 16% occur once, and the top ten carry over 6%. In its sample, this clonotype was seen a few times. Sequenced input: blood, either unsorted or a sorted T cell fraction (not recorded which). This TCR came from a human donor who was either an allogeneic HSCT recipient or a stem cell or donor lymphocyte infusion donor (not recorded which). It is not recorded whose cells these are; they may come from a transplant donor. V usage is TRBV19 and J usage is TRBJ2-5; D possibly corresponds to TRBD2 (5 bases). In DNA, the CDR3 is TGTGCCAGTAGTCGGACTGCCGGGCAAGAGACCCAGTACTTC. It translates to CASSRTAGQETQYF.